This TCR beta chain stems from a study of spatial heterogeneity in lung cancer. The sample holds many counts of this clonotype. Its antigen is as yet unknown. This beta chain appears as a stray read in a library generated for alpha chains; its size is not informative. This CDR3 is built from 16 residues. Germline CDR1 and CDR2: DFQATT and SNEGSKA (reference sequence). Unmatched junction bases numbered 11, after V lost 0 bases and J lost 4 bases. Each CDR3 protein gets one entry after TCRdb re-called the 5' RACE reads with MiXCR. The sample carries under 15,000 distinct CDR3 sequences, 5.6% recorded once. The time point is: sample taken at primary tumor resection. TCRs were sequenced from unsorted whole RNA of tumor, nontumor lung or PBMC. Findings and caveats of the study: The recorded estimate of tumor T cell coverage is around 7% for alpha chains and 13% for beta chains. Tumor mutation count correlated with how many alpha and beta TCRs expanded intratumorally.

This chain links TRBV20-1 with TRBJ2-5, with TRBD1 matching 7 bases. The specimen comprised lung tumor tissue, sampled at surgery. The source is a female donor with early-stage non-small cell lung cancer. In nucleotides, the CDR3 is TGCAGTGCTAGAGATATCAGACAGGGTTCCCCAGAGACCCAGTACTTC. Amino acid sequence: CSARDIRQGSPETQYF.